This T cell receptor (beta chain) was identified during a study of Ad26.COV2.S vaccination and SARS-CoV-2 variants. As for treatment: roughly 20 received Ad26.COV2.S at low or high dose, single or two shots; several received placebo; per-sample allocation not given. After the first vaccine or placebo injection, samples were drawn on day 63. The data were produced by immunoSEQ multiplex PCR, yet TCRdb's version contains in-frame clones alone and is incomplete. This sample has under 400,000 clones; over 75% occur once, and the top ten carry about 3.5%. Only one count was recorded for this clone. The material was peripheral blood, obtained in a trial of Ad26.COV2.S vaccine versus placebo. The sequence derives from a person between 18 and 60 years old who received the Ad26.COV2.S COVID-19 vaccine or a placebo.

CDR3 amino acids: CASSVQSGLAGTDTQYF. DNA of the CDR3: TGTGCCAGCAGCGTACAGTCGGGACTAGCGGGGACAGATACGCAGTATTTT. V and J are TRBV9 and TRBJ2-3; 13 nucleotides line up with TRBD2. The CDR3 is 17 amino acids. Germline V gene sequence: CDR1 SGDLS, CDR2 YYNGEE. Losses at the gene ends were 1 base for V and 3 bases for J; bases not matched to a gene: 5.